These T cell receptor beta chains were read from a single sample in a study of metastatic and nonmetastatic thyroid tumors. Using MiXCR, TCRdb reanalyzed the PCR reads. The sample lists some 54,000 clones; approximately 17% were seen once. The specimen sequenced was blood. Receptor source: a female donor with papillary thyroid cancer or a benign thyroid nodule (not recorded which). Some clones in this sample may be carry-over from other donors' samples. Both conserved end residues are part of each CDR3. A D gene is named only where the DNA matches it firmly. Clone sizes are given selectively: once, few, many, or a class where the clone is expanded.

-	-	TRBV3-1	TRBJ2-7	CASSPTIGVIPYEQYF	TGTGCCAGCAGTCCGACCATAGGGGTGATCCCCTACGAGCAGTACTTC
many	-	TRBV9	TRBJ2-2	CASSVGNYGELFF	TGTGCCAGCAGCGTAGGAAATTACGGGGAGCTGTTTTTT
many	TRBD1	TRBV2	TRBJ1-2	CASTRGQGANYGYTF	TGTGCCAGCACAAGAGGACAGGGGGCCAACTATGGCTACACCTTC
-	-	TRBV20-1	TRBJ2-1	CSARSGLLDNEQFF	TGCAGTGCTAGATCTGGACTACTAGACAATGAGCAGTTCTTC
-	-	TRBV6-1	TRBJ1-2	CASRGAREGYTF	TGTGCCAGCAGAGGGGCTCGGGAGGGCTACACCTTC
-	TRBD1	TRBV20-1	TRBJ2-7	CSAPTQGAWYSYEQYF	TGCAGTGCCCCGACCCAGGGGGCATGGTACTCCTACGAGCAGTACTTC
-	-	TRBV27	TRBJ2-2	CASSLSLGSGANTVELFF	TGTGCCAGCAGTTTATCCCTTGGGAGCGGAGCGAACACCGTGGAGCTGTTTTTT
many	-	TRBV4-1	TRBJ1-3	CASSQVMRSGNTIYF	TGCGCCAGCAGCCAAGTTATGAGATCTGGAAACACCATATATTTT
-	-	TRBV19	TRBJ1-5	CASSMSHAYGALHQPKHF	TGTGCCAGTAGTATGTCCCACGCTTACGGGGCCTTGCATCAGCCCAAGCATTTT
many	-	TRBV19	TRBJ2-1	CASSLGSGDEQFF	TGTGCCAGTAGTCTAGGGTCAGGAGATGAGCAGTTCTTC
-	TRBD1	TRBV15	TRBJ1-2	CATRGTGKANHGYTF	TGTGCCACCAGAGGGACAGGAAAAGCTAACCATGGCTACACCTTC
-	-	TRBV6-1	TRBJ2-2	CASSDPKVRDTGELFF	TGTGCCAGCAGTGACCCCAAAGTCCGGGACACCGGGGAGCTGTTTTTT
many	-	TRBV15	TRBJ2-7	CATSREGTTEQYF	TGTGCCACCAGCAGAGAAGGGACGACCGAGCAGTACTTC
many	-	TRBV7-9	TRBJ2-7	CASSPRGAGEQYF	TGTGCCAGCAGCCCCCGAGGAGCTGGGGAGCAGTACTTC
many	-	TRBV25-1	TRBJ1-1	CASSRSRTEAFF	TGTGCCAGCAGTCGGAGCCGCACTGAAGCTTTCTTT
-	TRBD1	TRBV7-6	TRBJ2-5	CASSPGQYPETQYF	TGTGCCAGCAGCCCGGGACAGTATCCGGAGACCCAGTACTTC
many	-	TRBV6-1	TRBJ2-2	CASHPGAGELFF	TGTGCCAGCCACCCTGGGGCCGGGGAGCTGTTTTTT
many	-	TRBV24-1	TRBJ1-5	CATSHNNQPQRRHF	TGTGCCACCAGCCATAACAATCAGCCCCAGCGAAGACATTTT
many	-	TRBV6-1	TRBJ1-2	CASSYDSFTGGYTF	TGTGCCAGCAGTTATGACAGTTTTACTGGTGGCTACACCTTC
many	-	TRBV3-1	TRBJ2-3	CASSQFGGGDTQYF	TGTGCCAGCAGCCAATTCGGAGGGGGAGATACGCAGTATTTT
many	-	TRBV6-1	TRBJ2-7	CASKLLVKGHYEQYF	TGTGCCAGCAAGCTGCTGGTCAAAGGGCACTACGAGCAGTACTTC
-	TRBD2	TRBV6-1	TRBJ2-7	CASSEGTSGSYEQYF	TGTGCCAGCAGTGAAGGGACTAGCGGCTCCTACGAGCAGTACTTC
many	-	TRBV5-1	TRBJ1-2	CASSFDRSYGYTF	TGCGCCAGCAGCTTTGACAGGAGCTATGGCTACACCTTC
few	-	TRBV12-3/TRBV12-4	TRBJ2-1	CASARPAVSGNEQFF	TGTGCCAGCGCAAGGCCAGCGGTATCTGGCAATGAGCAGTTCTTC
once	-	TRBV9	TRBJ2-7	CASSPQPSAMVYEQYF	TGTGCCAGCAGCCCCCAACCCAGCGCGATGGTCTACGAGCAGTACTTC
many	TRBD1	TRBV11-2	TRBJ1-1	CASSPQGQWGTEAFF	TGTGCCAGCAGCCCACAGGGGCAGTGGGGGACTGAAGCTTTCTTT
medium-sized	-	TRBV6-1	TRBJ2-7	CASRDIGAHEQYF	TGTGCCAGCCGGGACATTGGAGCCCACGAGCAGTACTTC
many	TRBD2	TRBV7-9	TRBJ2-4	CASSLMRLAGLNIQYF	TGTGCCAGCAGCTTAATGAGACTAGCGGGACTAAACATTCAGTACTTC
-	TRBD1	TRBV5-1	TRBJ2-3	CASSSRTGGFDTQYF	TGCGCCAGCAGCAGCAGGACAGGGGGCTTTGATACGCAGTATTTT
-	TRBD1	TRBV7-2	TRBJ1-2	CASEGQGARGYTF	TGTGCCAGCGAAGGACAGGGGGCGCGGGGCTACACCTTC
many	-	TRBV20-1	TRBJ1-6	CSAREPTYNSPLHF	TGCAGTGCTAGAGAGCCGACGTATAATTCACCCCTCCACTTT
-	-	TRBV9	TRBJ2-3	CASIQRGMARSVNTQYF	TGTGCCAGCATCCAGAGGGGGATGGCCAGGAGTGTCAACACGCAGTATTTT
-	TRBD1	TRBV24-1	TRBJ2-1	CATSDRQGPTYNEQFF	TGTGCCACCAGTGATCGACAGGGGCCAACCTACAATGAGCAGTTCTTC
many	TRBD2	TRBV4-1	TRBJ2-1	CASSQAGGPHNEQFF	TGCGCCAGCAGCCAAGCGGGAGGGCCGCACAATGAGCAGTTCTTC
-	TRBD2	TRBV7-2	TRBJ2-7	CASSPTAGGYYEQYF	TGTGCCAGCAGTCCAACGGCGGGAGGGTACTACGAGCAGTACTTC
many	-	TRBV4-3	TRBJ2-3	CASSRSSIWARVDTDTQYF	TGCGCCAGCAGCCGGTCGTCGATATGGGCCCGAGTGGACACAGATACGCAGTATTTT
many	TRBD2	TRBV3-1	TRBJ2-1	CASSQDSTSDAYNEQFF	TGTGCCAGCAGCCAAGATTCGACTAGCGATGCCTACAATGAGCAGTTCTTC
many	-	TRBV28	TRBJ1-2	CASSGDVIYGYTF	TGTGCCAGCAGTGGCGACGTGATCTATGGCTACACCTTC
many	-	TRBV12-5	TRBJ1-2	CASGLGVNYGYTF	TGTGCTAGTGGTCTCGGGGTTAACTATGGCTACACCTTC
-	TRBD1	TRBV20-1	TRBJ1-1	CSARDRARGWDTEAFF	TGCAGTGCTAGAGACCGTGCCAGGGGGTGGGACACTGAAGCTTTCTTT
-	TRBD2	TRBV3-1	TRBJ2-7	CASSRGTSGSSYFEQYF	TGTGCCAGCAGCCGGGGGACTAGCGGGAGTTCGTACTTCGAGCAGTACTTC
many	-	TRBV28	TRBJ2-3	CASSLSEQPDTQYF	TGTGCCAGCAGTTTAAGTGAACAGCCAGATACGCAGTATTTT